Listed below are T cell receptor beta chains from one sample, sequenced in a study of T cells in Graves' hyperthyroidism and ophthalmopathy. TCRdb redid the calling of the multiplex PCR reads with MiXCR, one entry per CDR3 protein. This table holds a few hundred thousand distinct CDR3 sequences, over 15% found once. Sequenced: blood. The receptors stem from a woman aged 60-75 years with Graves' ophthalmopathy. The CDR3 runs from the conserved cysteine through the conserved F or W. The D gene is left open where the match is weak. Only part of the rows carry a size: once, few, many, or a class if the clone is expanded.

size	D	V	J	CDR3	DNA
many	TRBD2	TRBV11-2	TRBJ2-7	CASSLGGSGGTFEQYF	TGTGCCAGCAGCTTAGGAGGTAGCGGGGGAACTTTTGAGCAGTACTTC
many	-	TRBV7-2	TRBJ1-1	CASSLLGGRGNTEAFF	TGTGCCAGCAGCTTGTTGGGGGGGCGTGGGAACACTGAAGCTTTCTTT
few	-	TRBV7-3	TRBJ2-3	CASSPAGGSTDTQYF	TGTGCCAGCAGCCCTGCTGGCGGTAGCACAGATACGCAGTATTTT
many	-	TRBV3-2	TRBJ2-7	CASSHASGGVYEQYF	TGTGCCAGCAGCCACGCTAGCGGGGGCGTATACGAGCAGTACTTC
many	-	TRBV28	TRBJ2-7	CASTATGSPYEQYF	TGTGCCAGCACTGCTACAGGGTCCCCCTACGAGCAGTACTTC
many	TRBD1	TRBV3-1	TRBJ1-3	CASSLRGQGSGNTIYF	TGTGCCAGCAGCCTGCGGGGACAGGGCTCTGGAAACACCATATATTTT
-	TRBD1	TRBV7-2	TRBJ1-2	CASSPSAGQGAGSAGYTF	TGTGCCAGCAGTCCATCGGCGGGACAGGGGGCTGGATCGGCTGGCTACACCTTC
few	-	TRBV3-1	TRBJ2-5	CASSPGLGETQYF	TGTGCCAGCAGCCCGGGACTGGGAGAGACCCAGTACTTC
-	TRBD1	TRBV18	TRBJ2-1	CASSSRAGGDEQFF	TGTGCCAGCTCATCACGGGCAGGGGGCGATGAGCAGTTCTTC
many	TRBD1	TRBV20-1	TRBJ1-5	CSARDRGQDHQHF	TGCAGTGCTAGAGATCGGGGACAGGACCACCAGCATTTT
many	-	TRBV28	TRBJ1-2	CASSSSNYGYTF	TGTGCCAGCAGTTCCTCCAACTATGGCTACACCTTC
many	TRBD1	TRBV5-1	TRBJ2-1	CASSSGQGAYNEQFF	TGCGCCAGCAGCTCCGGACAGGGGGCCTACAATGAGCAGTTCTTC
few	-	TRBV19	TRBJ1-6	CASSMGGLNSPLHF	TGTGCCAGTAGTATGGGGGGGCTGAATTCACCCCTCCACTTT
-	TRBD1	TRBV6-5	TRBJ1-1	CASSYRGRTEAFF	TGTGCCAGCAGTTACAGGGGGCGGACTGAAGCTTTCTTT
many	-	TRBV28	TRBJ2-5	CASSLRTRFETQYF	TGTGCCAGCAGTTTGAGAACTAGGTTTGAGACCCAGTACTTC
-	TRBD2	TRBV11-2	TRBJ2-7	CASSFQTSAYNEQYF	TGTGCCAGCAGCTTCCAGACTAGCGCGTACAATGAGCAGTACTTC
many	TRBD2	TRBV4-1	TRBJ2-3	CASSLESGTSGGRDTQYF	TGCGCCAGCAGCCTGGAATCCGGGACTAGCGGGGGGCGGGATACGCAGTATTTT
few	-	TRBV2	TRBJ2-2	CASNGGIYGSAGELFF	TGTGCCAGCAACGGGGGCATTTACGGTTCGGCCGGGGAGCTGTTTTTT
-	TRBD2	TRBV9	TRBJ2-3	CASSLTGPGTSADTQYF	TGTGCCAGCAGCCTCACCGGCCCCGGGACTAGTGCAGATACGCAGTATTTT
many	-	TRBV7-2	TRBJ1-1	CASSSNRAWGTEAFF	TGTGCCAGCAGCTCAAACAGGGCTTGGGGCACTGAAGCTTTCTTT
-	TRBD1	TRBV28	TRBJ1-2	CASSPAGGGGYTF	TGTGCCAGCAGCCCTGCAGGGGGGGGGGGCTACACCTTC
many	-	TRBV2	TRBJ1-1	CASKRQGGETEAFF	TGTGCCAGCAAACGTCAAGGTGGGGAGACTGAAGCTTTCTTT